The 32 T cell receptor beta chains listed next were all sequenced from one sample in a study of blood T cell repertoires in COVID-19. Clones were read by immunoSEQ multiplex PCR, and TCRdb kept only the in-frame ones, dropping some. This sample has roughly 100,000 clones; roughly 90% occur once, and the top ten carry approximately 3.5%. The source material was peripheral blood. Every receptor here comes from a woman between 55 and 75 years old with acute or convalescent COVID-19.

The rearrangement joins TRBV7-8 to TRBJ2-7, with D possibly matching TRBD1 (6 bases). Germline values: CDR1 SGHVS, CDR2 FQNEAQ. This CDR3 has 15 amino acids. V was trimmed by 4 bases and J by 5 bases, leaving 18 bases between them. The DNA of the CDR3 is TGTGCCAGCAGCTCCACAGGGAACACTGGCAACGAGCAGTACTTC. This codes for CASSSTGNTGNEQYF.

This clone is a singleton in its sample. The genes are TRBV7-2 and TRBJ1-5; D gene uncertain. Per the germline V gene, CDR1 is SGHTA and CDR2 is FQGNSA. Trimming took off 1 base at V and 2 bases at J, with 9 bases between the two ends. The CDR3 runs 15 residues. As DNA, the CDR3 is TGTGCCAGCAGCTTAGTGTCAGATGGCAATCAGCCCCAGCATTTT. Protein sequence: CASSLVSDGNQPQHF.

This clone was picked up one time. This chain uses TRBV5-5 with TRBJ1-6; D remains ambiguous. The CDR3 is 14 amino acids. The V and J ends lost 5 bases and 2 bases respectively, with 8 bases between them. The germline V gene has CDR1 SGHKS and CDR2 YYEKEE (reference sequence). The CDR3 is CASRPGAYNSPLHF. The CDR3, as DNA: TGTGCCAGCAGACCGGGAGCCTATAATTCACCCCTCCACTTT.

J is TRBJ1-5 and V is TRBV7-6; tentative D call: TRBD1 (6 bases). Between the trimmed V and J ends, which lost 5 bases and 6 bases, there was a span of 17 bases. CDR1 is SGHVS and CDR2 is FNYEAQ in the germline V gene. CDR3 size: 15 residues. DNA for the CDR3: TGTGCCAGCAGCCCTCAATCAGGGGTCAGTCAGCCCCAGCATTTT. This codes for CASSPQSGVSQPQHF.

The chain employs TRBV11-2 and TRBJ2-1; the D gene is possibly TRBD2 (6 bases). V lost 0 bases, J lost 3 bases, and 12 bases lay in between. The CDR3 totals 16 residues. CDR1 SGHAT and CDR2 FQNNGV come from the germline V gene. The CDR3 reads CASSLDYSGYYNEQFF. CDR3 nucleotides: TGTGCCAGCAGCTTAGATTACAGCGGGTACTACAATGAGCAGTTCTTC.

The CDR3 is CASSLLGQGVYF. Written as DNA, the CDR3 is TGTGCCAGCAGCCTCCTCGGCCAGGGGGTATATTTT. The chain combines TRBV5-4 with TRBJ1-3; 7 positions match TRBD1. With V trimmed by 4 bases and J by 14 bases, 9 bases remained unmatched. CDR3 length equals 12 residues. Looked up from germline, CDR1 is SGHNT and CDR2 is YYREEE (reference sequence).

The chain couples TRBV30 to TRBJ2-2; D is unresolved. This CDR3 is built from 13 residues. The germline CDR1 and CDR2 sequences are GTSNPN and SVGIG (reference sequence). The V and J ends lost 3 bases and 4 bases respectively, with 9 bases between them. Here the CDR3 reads CAWSRPVTGELFF. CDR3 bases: TGTGCCTGGAGCCGCCCAGTCACCGGGGAGCTGTTTTTT. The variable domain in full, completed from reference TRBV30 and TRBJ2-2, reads SQTIHQWPATLVQPVGSPLSLECTVEGTSNPNLYWYRQAAGRGLQLLFYSVGIGQISSEVPQNLSASRPQDRQFILSSKKLLLSDSGFYLCAWSRPVTGELFFGEGSRLTVL.

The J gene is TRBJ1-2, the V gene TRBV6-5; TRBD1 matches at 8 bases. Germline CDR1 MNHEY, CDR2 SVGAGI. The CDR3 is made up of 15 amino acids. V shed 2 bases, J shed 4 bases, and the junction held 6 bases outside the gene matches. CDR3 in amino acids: CASSYIRDRSYGYTF. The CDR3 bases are TGTGCCAGCAGTTACATACGGGACAGGAGCTATGGCTACACCTTC.

The CDR3 protein is CASSSGTVGQPQHF. The DNA for the CDR3 is TGTGCCAGCAGCTCCGGGACAGTGGGCCAGCCCCAGCATTTT. The chain joins TRBV7-9 to TRBJ1-5; 7 nucleotides line up with TRBD1. Trimming removed 4 bases from V and 7 bases from J; junction bases left unmatched: 7. The CDR3 runs to 14 residues. The germline CDR1 and CDR2 sequences are SEHNR and FQNEAQ (reference sequence).

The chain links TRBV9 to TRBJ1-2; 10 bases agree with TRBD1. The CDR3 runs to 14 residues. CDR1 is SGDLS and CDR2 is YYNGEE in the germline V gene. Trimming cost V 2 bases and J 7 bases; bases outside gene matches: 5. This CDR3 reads CASSVDRGGLGYTF. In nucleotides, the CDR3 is TGTGCCAGCAGCGTGGACAGGGGGGGACTTGGCTACACCTTC.

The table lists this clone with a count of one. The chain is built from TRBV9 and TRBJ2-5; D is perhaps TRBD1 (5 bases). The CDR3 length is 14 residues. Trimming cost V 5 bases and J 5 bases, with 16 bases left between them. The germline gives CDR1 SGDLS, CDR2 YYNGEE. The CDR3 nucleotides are TGTGCCAGCAGGGGTTCCAGGGTAGGGGAGACCCAGTACTTC. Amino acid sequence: CASRGSRVGETQYF. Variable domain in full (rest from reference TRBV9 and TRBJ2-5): DSGVTQTPKHLITATGQRVTLRCSPRSGDLSVYWYQQSLDQGLQFLIQYYNGEERAKGNILERFSAQQFPDLHSELNLSSLELGDSALYFCASRGSRVGETQYFGPGTRLLVL.

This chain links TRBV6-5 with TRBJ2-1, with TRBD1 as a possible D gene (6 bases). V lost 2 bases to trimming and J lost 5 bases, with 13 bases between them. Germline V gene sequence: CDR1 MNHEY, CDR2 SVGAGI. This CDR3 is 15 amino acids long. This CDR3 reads CASSYGGRPNNEQFF. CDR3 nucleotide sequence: TGTGCCAGCAGTTACGGGGGCAGACCGAACAATGAGCAGTTCTTC.

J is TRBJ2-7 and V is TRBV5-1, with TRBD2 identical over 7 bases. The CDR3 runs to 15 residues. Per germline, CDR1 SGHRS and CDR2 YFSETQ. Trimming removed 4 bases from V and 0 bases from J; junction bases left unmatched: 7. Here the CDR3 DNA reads TGCGCCAGCAGCCTCGGTGGCGGGAGCTCCTACGAGCAGTACGTC. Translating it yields CASSLGGGSSYEQYV.

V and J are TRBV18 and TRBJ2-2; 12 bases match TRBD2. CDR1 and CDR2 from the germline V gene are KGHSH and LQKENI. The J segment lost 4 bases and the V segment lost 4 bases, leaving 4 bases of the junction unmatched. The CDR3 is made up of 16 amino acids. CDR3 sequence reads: CASSQLAGGFTGELFF. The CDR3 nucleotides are TGTGCCAGCTCACAACTAGCGGGAGGCTTCACCGGGGAGCTGTTTTTT.

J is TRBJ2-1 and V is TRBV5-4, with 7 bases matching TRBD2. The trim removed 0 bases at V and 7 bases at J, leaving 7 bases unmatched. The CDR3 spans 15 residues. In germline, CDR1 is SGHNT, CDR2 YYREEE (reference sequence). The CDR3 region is CASSLGLGGPNEQFF. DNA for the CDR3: TGTGCCAGCAGCTTGGGGCTGGGAGGGCCGAATGAGCAGTTCTTC.

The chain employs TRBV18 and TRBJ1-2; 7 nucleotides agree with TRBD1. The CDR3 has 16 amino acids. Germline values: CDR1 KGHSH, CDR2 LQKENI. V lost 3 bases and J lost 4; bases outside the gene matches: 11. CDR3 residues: CASSPTLTGRTYGYTF. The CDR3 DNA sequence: TGTGCCAGCTCACCGACTCTGACAGGGCGCACCTATGGCTACACCTTC.

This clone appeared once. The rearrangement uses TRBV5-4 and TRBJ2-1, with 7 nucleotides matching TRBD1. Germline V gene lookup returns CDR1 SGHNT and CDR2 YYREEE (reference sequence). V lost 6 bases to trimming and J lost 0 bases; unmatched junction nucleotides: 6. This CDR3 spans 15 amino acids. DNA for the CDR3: TGTGCCAGCACCGTAGGACAGGACTCCTACAATGAGCAGTTCTTC. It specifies CASTVGQDSYNEQFF. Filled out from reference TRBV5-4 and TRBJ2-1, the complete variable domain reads ETGVTQSPTHLIKTRGQQVTLRCSSQSGHNTVSWYQQALGQGPQFIFQYYREEENGRGNFPPRFSGLQFPNYSSELNVNALELDDSALYLCASTVGQDSYNEQFFGPGTRLTVL.

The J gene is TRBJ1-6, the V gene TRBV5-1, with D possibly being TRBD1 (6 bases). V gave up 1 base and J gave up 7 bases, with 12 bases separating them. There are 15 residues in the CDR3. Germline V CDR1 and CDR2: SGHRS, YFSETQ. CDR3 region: CASSLTGQRNSPLHF. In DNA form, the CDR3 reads TGCGCCAGCAGCTTGACGGGACAAAGAAATTCACCCCTCCACTTT.

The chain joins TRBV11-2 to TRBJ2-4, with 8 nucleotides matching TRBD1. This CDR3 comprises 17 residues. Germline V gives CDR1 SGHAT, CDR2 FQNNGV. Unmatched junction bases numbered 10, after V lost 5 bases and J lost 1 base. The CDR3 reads CASSPGQGLWAKNIQYF. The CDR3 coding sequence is TGTGCCAGCAGCCCCGGACAGGGCCTTTGGGCCAAAAACATTCAGTACTTC.

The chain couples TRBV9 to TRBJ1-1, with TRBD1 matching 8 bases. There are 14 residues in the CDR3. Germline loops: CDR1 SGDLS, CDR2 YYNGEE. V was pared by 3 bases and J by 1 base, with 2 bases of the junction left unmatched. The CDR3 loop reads CASSGDRRNTEAFF. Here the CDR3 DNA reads TGTGCCAGCAGCGGGGACAGGAGGAACACTGAAGCTTTCTTT.

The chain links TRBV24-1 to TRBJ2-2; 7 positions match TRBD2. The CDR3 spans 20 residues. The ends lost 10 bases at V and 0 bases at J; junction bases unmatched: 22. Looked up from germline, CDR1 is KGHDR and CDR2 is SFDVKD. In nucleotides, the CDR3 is TGTGCCACTGCAGTGGGCCCGGGGGAGGGCCTTGGTACGAACACCGGGGAGCTGTTTTTT. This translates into CATAVGPGEGLGTNTGELFF.

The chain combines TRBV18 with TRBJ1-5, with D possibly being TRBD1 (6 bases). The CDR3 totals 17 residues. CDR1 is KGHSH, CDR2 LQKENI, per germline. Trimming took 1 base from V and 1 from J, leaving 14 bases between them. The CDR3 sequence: CASSPLGGSASNQPQHF. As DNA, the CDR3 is TGTGCCAGCTCACCACTAGGGGGATCCGCCAGCAATCAGCCCCAGCATTTT.

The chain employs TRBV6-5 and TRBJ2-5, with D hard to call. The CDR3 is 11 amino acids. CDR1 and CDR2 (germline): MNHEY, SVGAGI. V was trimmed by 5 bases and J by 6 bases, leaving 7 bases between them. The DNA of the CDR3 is TGTGCCAGCAGTCGCGAACAGACCCAGTACTTC. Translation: CASSREQTQYF.

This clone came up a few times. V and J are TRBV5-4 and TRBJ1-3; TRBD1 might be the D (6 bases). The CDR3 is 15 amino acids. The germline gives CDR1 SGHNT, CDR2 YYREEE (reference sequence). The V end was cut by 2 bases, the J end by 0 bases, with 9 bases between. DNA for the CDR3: TGTGCCAGCAGCTTTAGAGGGGGCTCTGGAAACACCATATATTTT. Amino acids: CASSFRGGSGNTIYF.

The CDR3 region has the DNA TGCGCCAGCAGTGTTAGGGGGCTTGAAAAACTGTTTTTT. It specifies CASSVRGLEKLFF. V gene TRBV10-2 combines with J gene TRBJ1-4; 7 nucleotides line up with TRBD1. This CDR3 contains 13 residues. The ends lost 4 bases at V and 7 bases at J; junction bases unmatched: 3. Germline lookup yields CDR1 WSHSY and CDR2 SAAADI.

CDR3 sequence reads: CASSQDLWRAASSYNEQFF. The CDR3 DNA reads as TGTGCCAGCAGCCAAGATCTATGGAGAGCCGCTAGCTCCTACAATGAGCAGTTCTTC. The chain joins TRBV3-1 (or the pseudogene TRBV3-2) to TRBJ2-1, with D unresolved. The CDR3 is 19 amino acids. V gave up 0 bases and J gave up 0 bases, with 18 bases separating them. The germline V gene encodes CDR1 LGHDT and CDR2 YNNKEL (reference sequence).

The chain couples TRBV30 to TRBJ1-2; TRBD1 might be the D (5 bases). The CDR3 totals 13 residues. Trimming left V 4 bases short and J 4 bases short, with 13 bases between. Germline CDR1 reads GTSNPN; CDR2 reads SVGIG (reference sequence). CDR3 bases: TGTGCCTGGACAGGGTGGAACCGCTATGGCTACACCTTC. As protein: CAWTGWNRYGYTF.

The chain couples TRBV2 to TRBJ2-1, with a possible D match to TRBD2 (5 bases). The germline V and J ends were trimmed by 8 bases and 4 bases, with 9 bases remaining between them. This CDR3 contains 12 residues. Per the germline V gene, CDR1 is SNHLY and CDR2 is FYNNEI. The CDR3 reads CASGRDYNEQFF. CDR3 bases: TGTGCCAGCGGCCGGGATTACAATGAGCAGTTCTTC.

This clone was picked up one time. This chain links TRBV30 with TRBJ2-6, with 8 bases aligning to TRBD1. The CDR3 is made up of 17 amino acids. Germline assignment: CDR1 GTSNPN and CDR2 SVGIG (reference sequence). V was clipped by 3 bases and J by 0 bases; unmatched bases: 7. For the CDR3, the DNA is TGTGCCTGGAGCGGGGGACAGGAAAACTCTGGGGCCAACGTCCTGACTTTC. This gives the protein CAWSGGQENSGANVLTF.

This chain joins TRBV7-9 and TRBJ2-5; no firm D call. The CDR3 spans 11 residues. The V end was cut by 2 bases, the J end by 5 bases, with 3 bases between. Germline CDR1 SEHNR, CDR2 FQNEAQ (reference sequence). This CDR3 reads CASSLQETQYF. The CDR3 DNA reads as TGTGCCAGCAGCTTACAGGAGACCCAGTACTTC.

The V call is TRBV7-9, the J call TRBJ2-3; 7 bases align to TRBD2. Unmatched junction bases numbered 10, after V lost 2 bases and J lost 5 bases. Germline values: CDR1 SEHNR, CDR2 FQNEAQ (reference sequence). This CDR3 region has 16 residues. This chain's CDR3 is CASSLLRGERGDTQYF. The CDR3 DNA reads TGTGCCAGCAGCTTACTACGGGGGGAGAGGGGAGATACGCAGTATTTT.

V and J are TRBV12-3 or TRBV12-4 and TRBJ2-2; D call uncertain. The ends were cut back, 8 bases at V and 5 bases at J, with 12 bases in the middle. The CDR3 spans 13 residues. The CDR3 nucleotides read TGTGCCAGCTTTTTGCAACATACCGGGGAGCTGTTTTTT. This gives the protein CASFLQHTGELFF.